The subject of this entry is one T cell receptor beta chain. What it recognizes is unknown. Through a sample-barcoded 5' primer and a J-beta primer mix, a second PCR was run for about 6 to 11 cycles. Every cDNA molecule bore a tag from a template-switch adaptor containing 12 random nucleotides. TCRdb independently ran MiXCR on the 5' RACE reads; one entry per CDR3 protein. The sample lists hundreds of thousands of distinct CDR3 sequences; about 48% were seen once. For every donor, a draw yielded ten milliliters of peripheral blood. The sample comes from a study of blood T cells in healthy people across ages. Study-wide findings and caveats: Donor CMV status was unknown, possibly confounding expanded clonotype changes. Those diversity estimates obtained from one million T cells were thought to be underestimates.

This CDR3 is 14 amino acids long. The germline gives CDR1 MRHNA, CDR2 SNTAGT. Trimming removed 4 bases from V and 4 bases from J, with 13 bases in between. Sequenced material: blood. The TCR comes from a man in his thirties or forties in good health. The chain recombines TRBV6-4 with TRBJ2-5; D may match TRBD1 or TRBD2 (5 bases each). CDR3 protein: CASSAPSGGETQYF. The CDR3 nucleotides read TGTGCCAGCAGTGCCCCCAGTGGGGGAGAGACCCAGTACTTC.